This TCR beta chain stems from a study of blood T cells in healthy people across ages. A second PCR of about 6 to 11 cycles used a sample-barcoded 5' primer and a J-beta primer mix. TCRdb processed the 5' RACE reads anew with MiXCR; each CDR3 protein has one entry. The sample has some 1.5 million distinct CDR3 sequences; about 45% are singletons. The CDR3 extends over 15 amino acids. Germline CDR1 MGHRA, CDR2 YSYEKL. Trimming took off 4 bases at V and 5 bases at J, with 15 bases between the two ends. This receptor was taken from a young woman in good health. The sample comprised blood. V gene TRBV4-1 combines with J gene TRBJ2-1, with D possibly matching TRBD2 (6 bases). The CDR3 DNA reads TGCGCCAGCAGCCCGACCTTACCTAGCGACAATGAGCAGTTCTTC. It specifies CASSPTLPSDNEQFF.